A single sample is the source of the 18 T cell receptor beta chains below, sequenced in a study of shared T cell receptors in the human thymus. Here immunoSEQ multiplex PCR was the method, and the copy in TCRdb shows in-frame clones only, minus some. The sample contains 700,000 to 750,000 clones, 80% to 90% of which appear only once. This sample also appeared in a second study, on human thymus T cells.

The sequenced sample was thymocytes. The receptors shown here come from a girl less than two years old with a congenital heart defect.

This clone was picked up one time. The rearrangement links TRBV5-1 to TRBJ2-3; no definite D call. CDR1 is SGHRS and CDR2 is YFSETQ in the germline V gene. The V and J ends lost 5 bases and 1 base respectively, with 14 bases between them. The CDR3 runs to 15 residues. This CDR3 is CASSRGTKRTDTQYF. CDR3 sequence (DNA): TGCGCCAGCAGTCGCGGCACCAAACGCACAGATACGCAGTATTTT.

The chain carries TRBV5-5 and TRBJ2-7; 12 bases are a match to TRBD1. V dropped 4 bases and J dropped 7; count of bases not matched to a gene: 12. CDR1 and CDR2 from the germline V gene are SGHKS and YYEKEE (reference sequence). The CDR3 contains 16 residues. CDR3 in amino acids: CASSPHPGQGAREQYF. In nucleotides, the CDR3 is TGTGCCAGCAGCCCCCATCCGGGACAGGGGGCAAGGGAGCAGTACTTC.

The chain joins TRBV10-1 to TRBJ1-5; 7 bases are shared with TRBD1. CDR1 and CDR2 from the germline V gene are WNHNN and SYGVQD (reference sequence). J lost 5 bases, V lost 11 bases, and 9 bases had no gene match. The CDR3 extends over 13 amino acids. In DNA form, the CDR3 reads TGCGCCCAAAAGAGGGGGCAAGATCAGCCCCAGCATTTT. Amino acid sequence: CAQKRGQDQPQHF.

The chain combines TRBV7-4 with TRBJ1-3; 10 nucleotides match TRBD1. CDR3 length: 16 residues. J was trimmed by 4 bases and V by 5 bases; bases with no gene match: 8. The germline gives CDR1 SGHVT, CDR2 SQSDAQ. CDR3 bases: TGTGCCAGCAGCATAGGGACAGGGGCCTTAGGAAACACCATATATTTT. It encodes CASSIGTGALGNTIYF.

V usage is TRBV11-2 and J usage is TRBJ2-4; D is possibly TRBD2 (5 bases). The ends were cut back, 1 base at V and 0 bases at J, with 10 bases in the middle. The germline CDR1 and CDR2 sequences are SGHAT and FQNNGV. The CDR3 runs 16 residues. CDR3 DNA sequence: TGTGCCAGCAGCTTAGTGGCGGGCGCAGCCAAAAACATTCAGTACTTC. Protein sequence: CASSLVAGAAKNIQYF.

The rearrangement joins TRBV27 to TRBJ2-1, with 7 bases fitting TRBD1. J gave up 4 bases and V 3 bases, and 12 bases lay outside the gene matches. CDR3 length equals 17 residues. CDR1 is MNHEY, CDR2 SMNVEV, per germline (reference sequence). The CDR3 protein is CASSFTKGATRYNEQFF. The CDR3 bases are TGTGCCAGCAGTTTCACCAAGGGGGCCACGAGATACAATGAGCAGTTCTTC.

The genes are TRBV4-3 and TRBJ2-1, with TRBD2 as a possible D gene (5 bases). The ends were cut back, 0 bases at V and 0 bases at J, with 21 bases in the middle. This CDR3 has 20 amino acids. Germline assignment: CDR1 LGHNA and CDR2 YSLEER. This CDR3 reads CASSQDERSNGNSSYNEQFF. DNA of the CDR3: TGCGCCAGCAGCCAAGATGAAAGATCGAACGGGAATTCCTCCTACAATGAGCAGTTCTTC.

The V call is TRBV7-9, the J call TRBJ2-3, with D uncertain. The CDR3 runs 15 residues. V gave up 0 bases and J gave up 0 bases, with 7 bases separating them. Per germline, CDR1 SEHNR and CDR2 FQNEAQ (reference sequence). The CDR3 DNA reads TGTGCCAGCAGCTTAGCTAGTCCTAGCACAGATACGCAGTATTTT. Its protein is CASSLASPSTDTQYF.

V usage is TRBV30 and J usage is TRBJ2-3, with TRBD2 as a possible D gene (6 bases). Trimming took 4 bases from V and 4 from J, leaving 18 bases between them. Looked up from germline, CDR1 is GTSNPN and CDR2 is SVGIG (reference sequence). The CDR3 is 15 amino acids. The CDR3 DNA is TGTGCCTGGACCGGGGACTTCCTTAGATCAGATACGCAGTATTTT. It is translated as CAWTGDFLRSDTQYF.

V gene TRBV27 combines with J gene TRBJ1-1; unclear D gene. The CDR3 loop spans 13 amino acids. The V and J ends lost 8 bases and 1 base respectively, with 11 bases between them. Germline CDR1 MNHEY, CDR2 SMNVEV (reference sequence). CDR3 sequence (DNA): TGTGCCAGCGGAGAGGTCTCGAACACTGAAGCTTTCTTT. The encoded protein is CASGEVSNTEAFF.

CDR3 coding DNA: TGTGCCAGCAGCTTAAGACAGGGTTCGGAAAATCAGCCCCAGCATTTT. This gives the protein CASSLRQGSENQPQHF. This chain connects TRBV7-9 to TRBJ1-5; 7 nucleotides line up with TRBD1. The CDR3 sequence is 16 residues long. Germline V CDR1 and CDR2: SEHNR, FQNEAQ (reference sequence). V dropped 2 bases and J dropped 4; count of bases not matched to a gene: 8.

This chain uses TRBV5-5 with TRBJ1-2; the match to TRBD1 covers 11 bases. The germline V gene encodes CDR1 SGHKS and CDR2 YYEKEE (reference sequence). The CDR3 totals 15 residues. The J segment lost 4 bases and the V segment lost 4 bases, leaving 6 bases of the junction unmatched. DNA of the CDR3: TGTGCCAGCAGCCCGGGGACAGGGGGTCTCTATGGCTACACCTTC. It encodes CASSPGTGGLYGYTF.

The chain couples TRBV27 to TRBJ2-2, with a weak D call TRBD2 (5 bases). Germline values: CDR1 MNHEY, CDR2 SMNVEV (reference sequence). The CDR3 has 15 residues. Deletions cut 6 bases from V and 5 bases from J, with 16 bases between. The CDR3 sequence is CASSPLSTGTGELFF. DNA of the CDR3: TGTGCCAGCAGCCCTCTCTCAACGGGAACCGGGGAGCTGTTTTTT.

This clone was counted between two and nine times. The chain combines TRBV29-1 with TRBJ1-1; TRBD1 is a possible D gene (5 bases). Trimming cost V 3 bases and J 1 base, with 6 bases left between them. This CDR3 has 12 amino acids. Germline values: CDR1 SQVTM, CDR2 ANQGSEA. CDR3 DNA: TGCAGCGTTGAGGGGCAGAACACTGAAGCTTTCTTT. Its protein is CSVEGQNTEAFF. The complete variable domain, with remaining parts taken from reference TRBV29-1 and TRBJ1-1, reads SAVISQKPSRDICQRGTSLTIQCQVDSQVTMMFWYRQQPGQSLTLIATANQGSEATYESGFVIDKFPISRPNLTFSTLTVSNMSPEDSSIYLCSVEGQNTEAFFGQGTRLTVV.

This clone was found a few times. The chain is built from TRBV4-1 and TRBJ2-2; D perhaps matches TRBD1 (5 bases). The germline CDR1 and CDR2 sequences are MGHRA and YSYEKL. V was pared by 0 bases and J by 6 bases, with 17 bases between. CDR3 length: 17 residues. CDR3 region: CASSQDGRLVGAGELFF. The CDR3 DNA sequence: TGCGCCAGCAGCCAAGATGGGCGGTTGGTAGGGGCCGGGGAGCTGTTTTTT.

The chain recombines TRBV6-1 with TRBJ1-3; 8 bases fit TRBD1. The CDR3 covers 13 residues. Germline values: CDR1 MNHNS, CDR2 SASEGT. The J segment lost 7 bases and the V segment lost 3 bases, leaving 2 bases of the junction unmatched. CDR3 protein: CASSEGQENTIYF. DNA for the CDR3: TGTGCCAGCAGTGAGGGACAGGAGAACACCATATATTTT.

The CDR3: CASSRTGDEAFF. The CDR3 region has the DNA TGTGCCAGCAGTCGGACAGGGGACGAAGCTTTCTTT. The rearrangement joins TRBV27 to TRBJ1-1; 9 bases map to TRBD1. V lost 5 bases to trimming and J lost 8 bases; unmatched junction nucleotides: 3. The CDR3 is 12 amino acids. In germline, CDR1 is MNHEY, CDR2 SMNVEV (reference sequence).

This clone was seen just once. This sequence joins TRBV7-6 and TRBJ2-7; possible D gene TRBD2, 5 bases. Germline CDR1 SGHVS, CDR2 FNYEAQ. V lost 2 bases and J 2 bases, leaving 13 bases between the germline ends. The CDR3 runs to 15 residues. DNA for the CDR3: TGTGCCAGCAGCTTATTCCCGGGAACAACCTACGAGCAGTACTTC. Its protein is CASSLFPGTTYEQYF.